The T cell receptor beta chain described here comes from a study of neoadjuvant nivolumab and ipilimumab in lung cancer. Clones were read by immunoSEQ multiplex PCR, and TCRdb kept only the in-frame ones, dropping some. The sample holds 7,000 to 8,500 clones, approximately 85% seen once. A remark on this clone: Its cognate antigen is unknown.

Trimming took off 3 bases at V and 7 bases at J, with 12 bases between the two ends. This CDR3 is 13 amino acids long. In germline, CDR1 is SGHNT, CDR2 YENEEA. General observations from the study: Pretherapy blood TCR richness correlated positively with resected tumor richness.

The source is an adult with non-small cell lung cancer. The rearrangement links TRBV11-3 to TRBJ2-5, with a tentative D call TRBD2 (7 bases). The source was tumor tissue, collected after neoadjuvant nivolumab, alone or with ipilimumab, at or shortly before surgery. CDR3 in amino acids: CASSFAGARTQYF. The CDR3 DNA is TGTGCCAGCAGCTTTGCGGGGGCGCGGACCCAGTACTTC.